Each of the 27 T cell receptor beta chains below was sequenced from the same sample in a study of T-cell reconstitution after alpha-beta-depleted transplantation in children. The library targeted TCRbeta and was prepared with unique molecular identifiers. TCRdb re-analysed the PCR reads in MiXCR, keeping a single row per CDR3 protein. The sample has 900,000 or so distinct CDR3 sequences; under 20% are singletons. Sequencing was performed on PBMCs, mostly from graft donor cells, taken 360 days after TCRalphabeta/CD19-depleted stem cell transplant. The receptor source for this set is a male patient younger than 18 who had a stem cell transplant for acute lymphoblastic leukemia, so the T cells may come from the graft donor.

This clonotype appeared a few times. CDR3 nucleotide sequence: TGTGCCAGCAGCCTGACAGGAATGAATGAGCAGTTCTTC. This translates into CASSLTGMNEQFF. The chain joins TRBV4-2 to TRBJ2-1, with D maybe TRBD1 (6 bases). V was trimmed by 4 bases and J by 7 bases, leaving 11 bases between them. Germline lookup yields CDR1 LGHNA and CDR2 YNFKEQ. The CDR3 has 13 amino acids.

The CDR3 region is CASSLSLADSYNEQFF. CDR3 sequence (DNA): TGTGCCAGCAGTTTATCTTTAGCGGACTCCTACAATGAGCAGTTCTTC. The gene calls are TRBV27 and TRBJ2-1, with D perhaps matching TRBD2 (6 bases). The length of the CDR3 is 16 residues. CDR1 is MNHEY and CDR2 is SMNVEV in the germline V gene (reference sequence). Trimming stripped 0 bases from V and 0 bases from J, with 9 bases between.

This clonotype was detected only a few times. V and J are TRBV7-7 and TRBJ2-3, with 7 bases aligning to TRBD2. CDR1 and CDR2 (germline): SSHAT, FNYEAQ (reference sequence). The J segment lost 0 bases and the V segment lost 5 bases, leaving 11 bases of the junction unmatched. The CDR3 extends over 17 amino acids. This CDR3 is CASSPTSSGPSTDTQYF. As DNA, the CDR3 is TGTGCCAGCAGCCCTACCTCTAGCGGCCCTAGCACAGATACGCAGTATTTT.

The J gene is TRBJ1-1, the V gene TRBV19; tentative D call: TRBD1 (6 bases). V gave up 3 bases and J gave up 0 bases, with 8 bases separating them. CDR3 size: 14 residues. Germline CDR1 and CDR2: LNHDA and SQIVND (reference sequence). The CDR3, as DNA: TGTGCCAGTAGTATGGACAGCATGAACACTGAAGCTTTCTTT. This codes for CASSMDSMNTEAFF.

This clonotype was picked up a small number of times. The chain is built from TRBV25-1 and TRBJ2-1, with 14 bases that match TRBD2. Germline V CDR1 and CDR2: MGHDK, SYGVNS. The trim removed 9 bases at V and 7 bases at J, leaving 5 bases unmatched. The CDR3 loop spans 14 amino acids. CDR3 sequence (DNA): TGTGCCAGTGCCGGGACTAGCGGGAGAAATGAGCAGTTCTTC. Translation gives CASAGTSGRNEQFF.

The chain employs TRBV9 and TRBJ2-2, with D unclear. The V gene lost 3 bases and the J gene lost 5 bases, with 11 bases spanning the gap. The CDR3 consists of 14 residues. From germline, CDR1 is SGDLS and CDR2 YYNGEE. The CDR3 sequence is CASSERTQTGELFF. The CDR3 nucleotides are TGTGCCAGCAGCGAGAGGACCCAGACCGGGGAGCTGTTTTTT.

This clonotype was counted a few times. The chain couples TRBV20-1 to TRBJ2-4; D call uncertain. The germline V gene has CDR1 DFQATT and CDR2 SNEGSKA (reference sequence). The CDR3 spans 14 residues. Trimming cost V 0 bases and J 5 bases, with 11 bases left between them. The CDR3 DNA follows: TGCAGTGCTAGAGAGGGAACTATCCAAAACATTCAGTACTTC. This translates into CSAREGTIQNIQYF.

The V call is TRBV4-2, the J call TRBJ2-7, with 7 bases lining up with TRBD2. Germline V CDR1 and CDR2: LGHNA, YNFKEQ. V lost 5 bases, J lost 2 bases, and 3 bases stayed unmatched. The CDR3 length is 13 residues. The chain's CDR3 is CASSGTTPYEQYF. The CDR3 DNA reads TGTGCCAGCAGCGGGACTACCCCCTACGAGCAGTACTTC.

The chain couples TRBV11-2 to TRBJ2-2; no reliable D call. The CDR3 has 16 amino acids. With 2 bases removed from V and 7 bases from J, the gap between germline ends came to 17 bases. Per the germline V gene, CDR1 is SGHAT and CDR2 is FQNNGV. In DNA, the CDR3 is TGTGCCAGCAGCTTAAGGCTAAGCCCTTCAGTCGGGGAGCTGTTTTTT. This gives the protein CASSLRLSPSVGELFF.

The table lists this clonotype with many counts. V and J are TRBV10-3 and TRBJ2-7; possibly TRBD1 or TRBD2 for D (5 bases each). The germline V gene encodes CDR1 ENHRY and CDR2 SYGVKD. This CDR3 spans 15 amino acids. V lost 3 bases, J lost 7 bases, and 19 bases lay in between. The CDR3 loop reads CAISEAGAQKGEQYF. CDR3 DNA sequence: TGTGCCATCAGTGAAGCCGGGGCCCAAAAAGGGGAGCAGTACTTC.

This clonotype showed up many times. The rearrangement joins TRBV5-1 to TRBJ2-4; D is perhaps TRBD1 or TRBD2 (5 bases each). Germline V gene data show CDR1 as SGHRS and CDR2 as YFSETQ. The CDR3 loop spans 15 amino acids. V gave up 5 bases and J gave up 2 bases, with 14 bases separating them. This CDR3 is CASRRVLGPKNIQYF. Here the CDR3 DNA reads TGCGCCAGCAGACGGGTTTTGGGACCCAAAAACATTCAGTACTTC. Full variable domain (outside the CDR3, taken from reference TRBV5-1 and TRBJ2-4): KAGVTQTPRYLIKTRGQQVTLSCSPISGHRSVSWYQQTPGQGLQFLFEYFSETQRNKGNFPGRFSGRQFSNSRSEMNVSTLELGDSALYLCASRRVLGPKNIQYFGAGTRLSVL.

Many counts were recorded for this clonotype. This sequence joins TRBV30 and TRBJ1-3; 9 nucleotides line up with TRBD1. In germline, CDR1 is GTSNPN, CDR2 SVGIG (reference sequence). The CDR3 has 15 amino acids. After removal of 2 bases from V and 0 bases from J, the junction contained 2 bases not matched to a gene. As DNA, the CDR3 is TGTGCCTGGAGTTGGGACAGGGCCTCTGGAAACACCATATATTTT. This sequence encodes CAWSWDRASGNTIYF. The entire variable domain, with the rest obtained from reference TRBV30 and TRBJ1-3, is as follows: SQTIHQWPATLVQPVGSPLSLECTVEGTSNPNLYWYRQAAGRGLQLLFYSVGIGQISSEVPQNLSASRPQDRQFILSSKKLLLSDSGFYLCAWSWDRASGNTIYFGEGSWLTVV.

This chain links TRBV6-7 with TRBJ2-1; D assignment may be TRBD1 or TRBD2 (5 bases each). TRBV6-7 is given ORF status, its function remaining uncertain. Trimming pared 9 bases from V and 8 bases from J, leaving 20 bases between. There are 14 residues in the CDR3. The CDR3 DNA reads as TGTGCCAGTCACGTACGGGATTTGGGGGATGAGCAGTTCTTC. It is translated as CASHVRDLGDEQFF.

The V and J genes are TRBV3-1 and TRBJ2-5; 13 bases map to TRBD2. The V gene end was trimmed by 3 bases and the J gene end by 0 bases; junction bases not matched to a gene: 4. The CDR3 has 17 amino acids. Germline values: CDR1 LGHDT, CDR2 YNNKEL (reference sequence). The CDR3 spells CASSHGTSGMYQETQYF. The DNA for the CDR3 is TGTGCCAGCAGCCACGGGACTAGCGGGATGTACCAAGAGACCCAGTACTTC.

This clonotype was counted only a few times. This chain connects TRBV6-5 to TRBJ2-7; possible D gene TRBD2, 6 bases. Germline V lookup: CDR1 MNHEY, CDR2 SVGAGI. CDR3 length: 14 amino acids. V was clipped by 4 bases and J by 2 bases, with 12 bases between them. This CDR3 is CASSSRGIPYEQYF. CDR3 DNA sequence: TGTGCCAGCAGTTCCCGCGGGATACCCTACGAGCAGTACTTC.

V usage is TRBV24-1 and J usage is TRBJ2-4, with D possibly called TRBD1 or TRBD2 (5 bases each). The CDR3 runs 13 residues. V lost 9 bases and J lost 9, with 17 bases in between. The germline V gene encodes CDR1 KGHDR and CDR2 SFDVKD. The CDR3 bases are TGTGCCACCTTTGATGGGGGTACCGGCATTCAGTACTTC. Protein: CATFDGGTGIQYF.

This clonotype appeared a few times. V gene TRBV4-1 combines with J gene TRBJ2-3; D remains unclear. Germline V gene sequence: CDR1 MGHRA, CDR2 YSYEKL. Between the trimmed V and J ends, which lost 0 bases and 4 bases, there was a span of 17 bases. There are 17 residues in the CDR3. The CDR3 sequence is CASSQEVALGVADTQYF. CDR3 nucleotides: TGCGCCAGCAGCCAAGAGGTGGCTCTAGGAGTGGCAGATACGCAGTATTTT.

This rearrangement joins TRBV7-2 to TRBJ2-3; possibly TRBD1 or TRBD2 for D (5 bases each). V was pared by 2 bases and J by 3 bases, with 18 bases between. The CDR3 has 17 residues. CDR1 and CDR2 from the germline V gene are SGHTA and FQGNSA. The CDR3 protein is CASSLLDGGAVTDTQYF. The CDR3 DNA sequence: TGTGCCAGCAGCTTACTGGATGGGGGAGCGGTAACAGATACGCAGTATTTT.

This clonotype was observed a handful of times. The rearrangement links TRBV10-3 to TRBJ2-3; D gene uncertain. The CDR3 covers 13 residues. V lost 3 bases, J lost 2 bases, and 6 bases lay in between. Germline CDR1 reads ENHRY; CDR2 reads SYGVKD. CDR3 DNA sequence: TGTGCCATCAGTGATGGAGCCACAGATACGCAGTATTTT. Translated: CAISDGATDTQYF.

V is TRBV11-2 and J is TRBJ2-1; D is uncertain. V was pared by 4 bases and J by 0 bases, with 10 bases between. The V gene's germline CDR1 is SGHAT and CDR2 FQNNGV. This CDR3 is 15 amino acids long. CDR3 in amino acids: CASSWGSSSYNEQFF. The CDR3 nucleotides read TGTGCCAGCAGCTGGGGATCGAGCTCCTACAATGAGCAGTTCTTC. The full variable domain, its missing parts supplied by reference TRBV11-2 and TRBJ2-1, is EAGVAQSPRYKIIEKRQSVAFWCNPISGHATLYWYQQILGQGPKLLIQFQNNGVVDDSQLPKDRFSAERLKGVDSTLKIQPAKLEDSAVYLCASSWGSSSYNEQFFGPGTRLTVL.

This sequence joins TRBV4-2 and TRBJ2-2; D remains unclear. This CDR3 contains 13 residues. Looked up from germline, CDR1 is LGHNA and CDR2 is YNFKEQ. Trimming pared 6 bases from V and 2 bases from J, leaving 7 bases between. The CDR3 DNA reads TGTGCCAGCAGGGATTACAACACCGGGGAGCTGTTTTTT. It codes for CASRDYNTGELFF.

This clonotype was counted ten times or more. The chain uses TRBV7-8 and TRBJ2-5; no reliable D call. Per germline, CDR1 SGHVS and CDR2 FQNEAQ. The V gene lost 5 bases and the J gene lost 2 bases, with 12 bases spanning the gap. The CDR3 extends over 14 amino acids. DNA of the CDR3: TGTGCCAGCAGCCTGGTTCTAGGGCAAGAGACCCAGTACTTC. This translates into CASSLVLGQETQYF.

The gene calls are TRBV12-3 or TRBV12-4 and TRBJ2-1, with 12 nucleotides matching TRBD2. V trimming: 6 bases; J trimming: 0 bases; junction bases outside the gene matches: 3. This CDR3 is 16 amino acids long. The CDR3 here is CASRRLAGVSYNEQFF. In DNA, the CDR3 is TGTGCCAGCAGACGACTAGCGGGAGTCTCCTACAATGAGCAGTTCTTC.

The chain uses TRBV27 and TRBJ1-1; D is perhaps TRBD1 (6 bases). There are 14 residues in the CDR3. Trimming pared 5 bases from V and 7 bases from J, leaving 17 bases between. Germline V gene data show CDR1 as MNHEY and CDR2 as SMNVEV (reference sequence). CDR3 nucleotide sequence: TGTGCCAGCAGTCCCTTCCAGGGGACGGGTGAAGCTTTCTTT. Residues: CASSPFQGTGEAFF.

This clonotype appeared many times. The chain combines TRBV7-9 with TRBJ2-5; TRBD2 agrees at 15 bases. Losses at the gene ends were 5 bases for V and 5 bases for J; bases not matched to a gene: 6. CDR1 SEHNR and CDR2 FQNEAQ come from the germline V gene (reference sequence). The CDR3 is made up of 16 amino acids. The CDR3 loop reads CASSAGLAGGEETQYF. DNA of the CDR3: TGTGCCAGCAGCGCGGGACTAGCGGGAGGAGAGGAGACCCAGTACTTC.

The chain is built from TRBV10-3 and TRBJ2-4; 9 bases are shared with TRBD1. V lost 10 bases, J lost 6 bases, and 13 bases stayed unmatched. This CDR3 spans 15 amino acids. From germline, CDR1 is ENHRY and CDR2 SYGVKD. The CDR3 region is CATRSRDREINIQYF. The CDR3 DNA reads TGTGCCACCAGATCTCGGGACAGGGAGATAAACATTCAGTACTTC.

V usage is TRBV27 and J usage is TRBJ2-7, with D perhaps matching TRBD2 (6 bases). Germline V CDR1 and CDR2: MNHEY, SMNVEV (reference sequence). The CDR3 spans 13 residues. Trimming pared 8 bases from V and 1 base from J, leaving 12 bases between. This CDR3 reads CASGAGASYEQYF. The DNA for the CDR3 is TGTGCCAGCGGAGCGGGCGCTTCCTACGAGCAGTACTTC.